This T cell receptor (beta chain) was sequenced for a study of T cell responses to AZD1222 COVID-19 vaccine. The CDR3 loop spans 14 amino acids. Trimming cost V 5 bases and J 5 bases, with 15 bases left between them. CDR1 is SGHAT, CDR2 FQDESV, per germline (reference sequence). Generated by immunoSEQ multiplex PCR, the TCRdb table keeps only in-frame clones and is missing some. The table records roughly 53,000 clones, roughly 83% of them present only once. The source was peripheral blood, collected on day 0 of AZD1222 vaccination. The sequence derives from an adult in good health. The rearrangement uses TRBV11-1 and TRBJ2-5; perhaps TRBD2 as D (5 bases). The CDR3 here is CASSPDSRFETQYF. CDR3 nucleotide sequence: TGTGCCAGCAGCCCGGACTCCCGCTTTGAGACCCAGTACTTC.